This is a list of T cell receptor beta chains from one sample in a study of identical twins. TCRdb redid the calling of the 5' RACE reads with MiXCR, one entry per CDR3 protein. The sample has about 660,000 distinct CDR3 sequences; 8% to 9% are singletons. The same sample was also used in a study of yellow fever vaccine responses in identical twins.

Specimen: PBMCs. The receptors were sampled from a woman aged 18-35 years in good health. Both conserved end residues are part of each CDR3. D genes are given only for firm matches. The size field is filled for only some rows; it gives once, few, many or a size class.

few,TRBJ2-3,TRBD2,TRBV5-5,CASSLGSGGDTRADTQYF,TGTGCCAGCAGCTTGGGTAGCGGGGGGGACACGAGGGCAGATACGCAGTATTTT
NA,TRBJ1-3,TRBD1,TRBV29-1,CSVSGDRGAGNTIYF,TGCAGCGTTTCAGGGGACAGGGGAGCTGGAAACACCATATATTTT
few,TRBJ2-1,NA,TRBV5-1,CASSLAGGTHNEQFF,TGCGCCAGCAGCTTGGCCGGTGGGACTCACAATGAGCAGTTCTTC
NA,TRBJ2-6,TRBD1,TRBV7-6,CASSKTGAGANVLTF,TGTGCCAGCAGCAAGACAGGGGCTGGGGCCAACGTCCTGACTTTC
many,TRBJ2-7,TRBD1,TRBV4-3,CASSQEQGASYEQYF,TGCGCCAGCAGCCAAGAACAGGGGGCTAGCTACGAGCAGTACTTC
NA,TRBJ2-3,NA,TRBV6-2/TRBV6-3,CASSFGHAKDTQYF,TGTGCCAGCAGTTTTGGACACGCGAAAGATACGCAGTATTTT
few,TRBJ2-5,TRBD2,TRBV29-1,CSDSGEETQYF,TGCAGCGACAGCGGGGAAGAGACCCAGTACTTC
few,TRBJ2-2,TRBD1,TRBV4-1,CTGDRGQANTGELFF,TGCACCGGGGACAGGGGGCAAGCGAACACCGGGGAGCTGTTTTTT
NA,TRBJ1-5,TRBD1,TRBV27,CASSIYRGVGNQPQHF,TGTGCCAGCAGTATCTACAGGGGGGTGGGCAATCAGCCCCAGCATTTT
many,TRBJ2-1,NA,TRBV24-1,CATSESSYNEQFF,TGTGCCACCAGTGAGAGCTCCTACAATGAGCAGTTCTTC
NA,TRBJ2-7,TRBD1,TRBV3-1,CASSQDRRTGHTYEQYF,TGTGCCAGCAGCCAAGATCGGCGGACAGGACATACCTACGAGCAGTACTTC